Presented here are 17 T cell receptor beta chains from one specimen sequenced in a study of control samples from healthy donors and cancer patients. Clones were read by immunoSEQ multiplex PCR, and TCRdb kept only the in-frame ones, dropping some. The sample includes around 130,000 clones, 89% seen only once; the top ten take almost 40%. Sequencing used blood. These receptors were collected from a man aged 50-60 years in good health.

The chain has TRBV9 and TRBJ1-3, with D hard to call. This CDR3 has 16 residues. CDR1 is SGDLS, CDR2 YYNGEE, per germline. V dropped 1 base and J dropped 4 bases, with 15 bases sitting between them. The CDR3: CASSVFPANSGNTIYF. In DNA form, the CDR3 reads TGTGCCAGCAGCGTATTCCCGGCCAACAGCGGAAACACCATATATTTT.

This clone appeared a few times. V is TRBV5-1 and J is TRBJ2-5; TRBD1 matches at 9 bases. The CDR3 length is 15 residues. V lost 0 bases to trimming and J lost 5 bases; unmatched junction nucleotides: 5. CDR1 and CDR2 (germline): SGHRS, YFSETQ. The chain's CDR3 is CASSLEGTGMETQYF. CDR3 sequence (DNA): TGCGCCAGCAGCTTGGAAGGGACAGGGATGGAGACCCAGTACTTC.

J is TRBJ1-4 and V is TRBV6-1; a weak D match, TRBD1 (5 bases). V was shortened by 3 bases and J by 0 bases, with 20 bases between the two germline ends. CDR3 size: 19 residues. CDR1 and CDR2 (germline): MNHNS, SASEGT. CDR3 sequence reads: CASSDRLRGRAATNEKLFF. In nucleotides, the CDR3 is TGTGCCAGCAGTGATAGACTTAGGGGCAGGGCTGCAACTAATGAAAAACTGTTTTTT.

The chain uses TRBV11-2 and TRBJ2-2, with a tentative D call TRBD2 (5 bases). The germline CDR1 and CDR2 sequences are SGHAT and FQNNGV. V lost 0 bases and J 3 bases, leaving 14 bases between the germline ends. This CDR3 region has 17 residues. In DNA form, the CDR3 reads TGTGCCAGCAGCTTAGATTCGGAGGAGGCGGACACCGGGGAGCTGTTTTTT. Its protein is CASSLDSEEADTGELFF.

The genes are TRBV4-2 and TRBJ2-1; D is perhaps TRBD1 or TRBD2 (6 bases each). Trimming took off 0 bases at V and 5 bases at J, with 14 bases between the two ends. Germline values: CDR1 LGHNA, CDR2 YNFKEQ. The CDR3 spans 16 residues. In DNA form, the CDR3 reads TGTGCCAGCAGCCAAGAGGGGGGCAGGAAGGACAATGAGCAGTTCTTC. Translated: CASSQEGGRKDNEQFF.

The genes are TRBV7-9 and TRBJ2-2; TRBD1 is a possible D gene (6 bases). The germline gives CDR1 SEHNR, CDR2 FQNEAQ (reference sequence). The CDR3 is 16 amino acids. The V and J ends lost 2 bases and 0 bases respectively, with 10 bases between them. The CDR3 spells CASSLLGGPNTGELFF. The CDR3 DNA follows: TGTGCCAGCAGCTTACTAGGGGGACCGAACACCGGGGAGCTGTTTTTT.

This chain uses TRBV23-1 with TRBJ2-1; D unresolved. TRBV23-1 is reported as an ORF; its role is uncertain. This CDR3 contains 18 residues. V lost 1 base and J 0 bases, leaving 16 bases between the germline ends. The CDR3 DNA is TGCGCCAGCAGTCAATTAAAGTGGAACAGACGCTCCTACAATGAGCAGTTCTTC. Protein sequence: CASSQLKWNRRSYNEQFF.

The chain links TRBV6-2 or TRBV6-3 to TRBJ1-2; 8 nucleotides agree with TRBD1. This CDR3 has 12 residues. The germline gives CDR1 MNHEY, CDR2 SVGEGT. With V trimmed by 5 bases and J by 6 bases, 2 bases remained unmatched. For the CDR3, the DNA is TGTGCCAGCAGTCCAGGGGGCGATGGCTACACCTTC. This translates into CASSPGGDGYTF.

V usage is TRBV6-2 or TRBV6-3 and J usage is TRBJ1-1; 8 positions match TRBD1. Trimming at V came to 5 bases and at J to 2 bases, leaving 10 bases not matched to a gene. Germline V lookup: CDR1 MNHEY, CDR2 SVGEGT. The CDR3 spans 16 residues. The CDR3 region has the DNA TGTGCCAGCAGTAAAGGGACAGGAAGAACTAACACTGAAGCTTTCTTT. As protein: CASSKGTGRTNTEAFF.

The chain employs TRBV2 and TRBJ2-7; D is unclear. Deletions cut 3 bases from V and 4 bases from J, with 1 base between. CDR1 SNHLY and CDR2 FYNNEI come from the germline V gene. The CDR3 sequence is 10 residues long. The CDR3 sequence is CASSEYEQYF. DNA of the CDR3: TGTGCCAGCAGTGAGTACGAGCAGTACTTC.

V and J are TRBV5-1 and TRBJ2-3; 7 bases line up with TRBD1. This CDR3 has 14 residues. Per the germline V gene, CDR1 is SGHRS and CDR2 is YFSETQ. The trim removed 7 bases at V and 5 bases at J, leaving 10 bases unmatched. CDR3 sequence: CASRRRDREDTQYF. For the CDR3, the DNA is TGCGCCAGCCGCCGCCGGGACAGAGAAGATACGCAGTATTTT.

The J gene is TRBJ1-1, the V gene TRBV10-2; D ambiguous. The CDR3 sequence is 12 residues long. Germline V gene lookup returns CDR1 WSHSY and CDR2 SAAADI. Trimming shortened V by 4 bases and J by 7 bases, and 10 bases separated the two germline ends. The CDR3: CASSAGVREAFF. Here the CDR3 DNA reads TGCGCCAGCAGTGCAGGAGTCCGTGAAGCTTTCTTT.

This CDR3 is CASSWAYEQYF. CDR3 DNA: TGTGCCAGCAGTTGGGCTTACGAGCAGTACTTC. V is TRBV12-3 or TRBV12-4 and J is TRBJ2-7; the D is unclear. CDR3 size: 11 residues. V gave up 4 bases and J gave up 4 bases, with 5 bases separating them.

The chain has TRBV6-5 and TRBJ2-7; unclear D gene. Germline V gene data show CDR1 as MNHEY and CDR2 as SVGAGI. This CDR3 is 14 amino acids long. V was cut by 2 bases and J by 0 bases, with 8 bases left in between. Here the CDR3 reads CASSYTFSSYEQYF. CDR3 sequence (DNA): TGTGCCAGCAGTTACACGTTTAGCTCCTACGAGCAGTACTTC.

V gene TRBV7-9 combines with J gene TRBJ1-2; D is unclear. V gave up 5 bases and J gave up 2 bases, with 6 bases separating them. The CDR3 contains 12 residues. Germline CDR1 SEHNR, CDR2 FQNEAQ (reference sequence). CDR3 bases: TGTGCCAGCAGCCGGGCAAACTATGGCTACACCTTC. It specifies CASSRANYGYTF.

The count of this clone is one. The V gene is TRBV7-9, the J gene TRBJ1-2, with unresolved D. Deletions cut 4 bases from V and 6 bases from J, with 15 bases between. The V gene's germline CDR1 is SEHNR and CDR2 FQNEAQ (reference sequence). This CDR3 contains 14 residues. In nucleotides, the CDR3 is TGTGCCAGCAGCTACGACTCGGCCCCCGATGGCTACACCTTC. Protein product: CASSYDSAPDGYTF.

The chain couples TRBV7-2 to TRBJ1-6; 9 bases line up with TRBD1. Germline lookup yields CDR1 SGHTA and CDR2 FQGNSA. Losses at the gene ends were 5 bases for V and 10 bases for J; bases not matched to a gene: 9. The CDR3 sequence is 15 residues long. The CDR3: CASSITGTGISPLHF. For the CDR3, the DNA is TGTGCCAGCAGCATCACCGGGACAGGGATCTCACCCCTCCACTTT.